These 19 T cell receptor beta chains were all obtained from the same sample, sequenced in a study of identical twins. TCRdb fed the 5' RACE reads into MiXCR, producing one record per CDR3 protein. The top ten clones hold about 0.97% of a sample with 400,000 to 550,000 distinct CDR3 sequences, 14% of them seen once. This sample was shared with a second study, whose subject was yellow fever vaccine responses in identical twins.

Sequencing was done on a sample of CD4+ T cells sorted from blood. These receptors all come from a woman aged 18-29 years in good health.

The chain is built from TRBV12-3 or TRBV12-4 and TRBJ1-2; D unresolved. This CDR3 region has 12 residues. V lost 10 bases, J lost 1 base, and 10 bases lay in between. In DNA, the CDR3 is TGTGCCATTGACCGATTTAACTATGGCTACACCTTC. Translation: CAIDRFNYGYTF.

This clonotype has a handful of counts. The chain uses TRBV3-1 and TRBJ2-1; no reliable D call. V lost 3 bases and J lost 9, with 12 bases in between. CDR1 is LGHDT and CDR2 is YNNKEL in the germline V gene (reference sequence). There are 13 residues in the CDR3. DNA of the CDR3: TGTGCCAGCAGCCACATGCCGCCCGGTGAGCAGTTCTTC. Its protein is CASSHMPPGEQFF.

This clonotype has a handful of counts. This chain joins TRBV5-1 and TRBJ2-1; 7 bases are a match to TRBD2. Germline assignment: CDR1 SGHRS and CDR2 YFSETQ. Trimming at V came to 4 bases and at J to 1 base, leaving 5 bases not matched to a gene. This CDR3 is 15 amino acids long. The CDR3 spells CASSRASGSYNEQFF. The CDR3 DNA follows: TGCGCCAGCAGCCGGGCTAGCGGATCCTACAATGAGCAGTTCTTC.

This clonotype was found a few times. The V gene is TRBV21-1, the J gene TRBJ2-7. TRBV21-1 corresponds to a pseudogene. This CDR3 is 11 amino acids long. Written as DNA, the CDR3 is TGTGCCAGCAGCAAAGTTCCAGTTGAGTACTTC. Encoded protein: CASSKVPVEYF.

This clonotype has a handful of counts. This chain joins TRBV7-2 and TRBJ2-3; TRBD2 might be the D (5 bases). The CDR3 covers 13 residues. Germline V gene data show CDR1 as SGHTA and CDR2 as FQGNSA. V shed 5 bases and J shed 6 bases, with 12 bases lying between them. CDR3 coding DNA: TGTGCCAGCAGCATGGGAGTGGGGGATACGCAGTATTTT. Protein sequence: CASSMGVGDTQYF.

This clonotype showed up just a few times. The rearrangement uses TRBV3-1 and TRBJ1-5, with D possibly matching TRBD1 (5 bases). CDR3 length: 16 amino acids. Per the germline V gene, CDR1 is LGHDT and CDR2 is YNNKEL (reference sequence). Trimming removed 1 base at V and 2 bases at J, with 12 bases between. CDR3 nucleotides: TGTGCCAGCAGCCAAGGCTGGGTAGGGGGCAATCAGCCCCAGCATTTT. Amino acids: CASSQGWVGGNQPQHF.

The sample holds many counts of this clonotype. CDR3 bases: TGTGCCAGCGGAACGGGACAGGGGACCGGGGAGCTGTTTTTT. It is translated as CASGTGQGTGELFF. The rearrangement joins TRBV6-1 to TRBJ2-2; TRBD1 agrees at 10 bases. Germline V CDR1 and CDR2: MNHNS, SASEGT. V shed 8 bases, J shed 5 bases, and the junction held 5 bases outside the gene matches. The CDR3 contains 14 residues.

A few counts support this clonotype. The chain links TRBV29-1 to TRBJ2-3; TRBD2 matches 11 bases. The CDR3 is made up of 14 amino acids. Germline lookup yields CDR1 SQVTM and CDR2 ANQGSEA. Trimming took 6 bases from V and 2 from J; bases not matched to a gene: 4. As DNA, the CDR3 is TGCAGCGTGAGGACTAGCGGGTTCACAGATACGCAGTATTTT. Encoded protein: CSVRTSGFTDTQYF.

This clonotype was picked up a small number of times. For the CDR3, the DNA is TGTGCCAGCAGCGGAATGGGCGAGAATTCACCCCTCCACTTT. Amino acids: CASSGMGENSPLHF. This chain joins TRBV6-1 and TRBJ1-6; D gene unclear. The CDR3 runs to 14 residues. Germline V lookup: CDR1 MNHNS, CDR2 SASEGT. V was clipped by 6 bases and J by 7 bases, with 13 bases between them.

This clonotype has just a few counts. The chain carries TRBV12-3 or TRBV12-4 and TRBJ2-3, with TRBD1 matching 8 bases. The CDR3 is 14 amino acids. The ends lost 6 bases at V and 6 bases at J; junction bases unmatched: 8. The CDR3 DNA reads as TGTGCCAGCAGCCGGGACAGGCCCGCGGATACGCAGTATTTT. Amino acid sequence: CASSRDRPADTQYF.

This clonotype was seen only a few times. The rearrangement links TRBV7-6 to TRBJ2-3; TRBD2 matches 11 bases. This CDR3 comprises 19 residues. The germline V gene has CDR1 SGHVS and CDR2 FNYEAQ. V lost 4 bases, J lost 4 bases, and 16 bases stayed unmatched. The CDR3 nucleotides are TGTGCCAGCAGCTCCGACCTGGGAACTAGCGGGAGAACGGCAGATACGCAGTATTTT. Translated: CASSSDLGTSGRTADTQYF. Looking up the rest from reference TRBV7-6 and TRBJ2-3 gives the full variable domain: GAGVSQSPRYKVTKRGQDVALRCDPISGHVSLYWYRQALGQGPEFLTYFNYEAQQDKSGLPNDRFSAERPEGSISTLTIQRTEQRDSAMYRCASSSDLGTSGRTADTQYFGPGTRLTVL.

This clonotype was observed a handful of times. CDR3 in amino acids: CASSPSQGSWGYTF. The DNA for the CDR3 is TGTGCCAGCAGCCCCAGTCAGGGTTCTTGGGGCTACACCTTC. The chain joins TRBV7-2 to TRBJ1-2; D perhaps matches TRBD1 (5 bases). CDR1 and CDR2 (germline): SGHTA, FQGNSA. This CDR3 spans 14 amino acids. Trimming took 5 bases from V and 8 from J, leaving 18 bases between them.

This CDR3 reads CASSLRLAGASTDTQYF. The CDR3 DNA reads TGTGCCAGCAGTTTGCGACTAGCGGGAGCGAGCACAGATACGCAGTATTTT. This chain connects TRBV12-3 or TRBV12-4 to TRBJ2-3; TRBD2 aligns across 12 bases. With V trimmed by 3 bases and J by 0 bases, 4 bases remained unmatched. The CDR3 spans 17 residues.

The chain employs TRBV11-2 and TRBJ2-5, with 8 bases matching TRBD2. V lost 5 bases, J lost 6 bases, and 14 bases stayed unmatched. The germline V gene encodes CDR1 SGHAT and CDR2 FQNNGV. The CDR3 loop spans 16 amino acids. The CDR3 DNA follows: TGTGCCAGCAGCCTCAGCGGGAGCGGGGGCACTAAGACCCAGTACTTC. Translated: CASSLSGSGGTKTQYF.

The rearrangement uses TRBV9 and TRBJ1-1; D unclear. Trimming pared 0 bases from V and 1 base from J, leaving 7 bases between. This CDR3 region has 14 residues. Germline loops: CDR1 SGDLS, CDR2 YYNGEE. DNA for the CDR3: TGTGCCAGCAGCGTAGCTACAGCGAACACTGAAGCTTTCTTT. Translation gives CASSVATANTEAFF.

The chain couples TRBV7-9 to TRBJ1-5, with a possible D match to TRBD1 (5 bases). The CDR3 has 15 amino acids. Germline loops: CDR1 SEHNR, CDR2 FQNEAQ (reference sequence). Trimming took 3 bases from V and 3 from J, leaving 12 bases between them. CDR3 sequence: CASSLRRETNQPQHF. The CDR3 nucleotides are TGTGCCAGCAGCTTGCGCAGGGAAACCAATCAGCCCCAGCATTTT.

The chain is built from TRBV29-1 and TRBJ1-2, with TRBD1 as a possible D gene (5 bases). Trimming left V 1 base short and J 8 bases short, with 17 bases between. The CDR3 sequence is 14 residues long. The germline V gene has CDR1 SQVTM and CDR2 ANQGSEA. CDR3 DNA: TGCAGCGTTGAAGTTCGGGGGAGCGTCCCAGGCTACACCTTC. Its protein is CSVEVRGSVPGYTF.

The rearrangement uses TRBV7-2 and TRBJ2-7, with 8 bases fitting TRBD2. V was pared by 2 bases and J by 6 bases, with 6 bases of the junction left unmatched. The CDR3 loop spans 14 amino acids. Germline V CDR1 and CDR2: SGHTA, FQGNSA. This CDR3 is CASSLKPAGVEQYF. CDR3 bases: TGTGCCAGCAGCTTAAAGCCAGCGGGGGTCGAGCAGTACTTC.

The CDR3 protein is CSAPLSGGYEQYF. In DNA form, the CDR3 reads TGCAGTGCTCCACTAAGCGGGGGCTACGAGCAGTACTTC. The chain is built from TRBV20-1 and TRBJ2-7; 8 nucleotides line up with TRBD2. Trimming removed 5 bases from V and 3 bases from J; junction bases left unmatched: 6. CDR1 and CDR2 from the germline V gene are DFQATT and SNEGSKA (reference sequence). The CDR3 spans 13 residues.